A selection of T cell receptor beta chains follows, all from one sample in a study of T cell repertoires in cytomegalovirus infection. These TCRs' antigens remain unknown. One entry per CDR3 protein, called by TCRdb with MiXCR from the reads. Among about half a million distinct CDR3 sequences, about 33% were seen once, and the ten largest hold roughly a sixth. The specimen was cultured PBMCs, collected from culture after CMV antigen stimulation. These receptors were obtained from a human donor in good health (CMV status not recorded). Some clones in this sample may be carry-over from other donors' samples. Both conserved end residues are part of each CDR3. The D gene is left open where the match is weak. A row's size may be missing; if present it is once, few, many or a size class.

d_call,j_call,clone_size,v_call,cdr3_aa,cdr3_nt
NA,TRBJ1-2,few,TRBV6-1,CASSEQGSYGYTF,TGTGCCAGCAGTGAACAGGGTTCCTATGGCTACACCTTC
NA,TRBJ2-1,NA,TRBV27,CASSPWPGIYNEQFF,TGTGCCAGCAGTCCCTGGCCGGGGATCTACAATGAGCAGTTCTTC
NA,TRBJ1-2,NA,TRBV7-2,CASSSNQGNYGYTF,TGTGCCAGCAGCTCAAACCAGGGGAACTATGGCTACACCTTC
NA,TRBJ1-1,few,TRBV6-8,CASSPEGGRTEAFF,TGTGCCAGCAGTCCTGAAGGGGGGCGCACTGAAGCTTTCTTT
TRBD1,TRBJ1-1,NA,TRBV27,CASTMTGTTEAFF,TGTGCCAGCACCATGACAGGGACCACTGAAGCTTTCTTT
NA,TRBJ1-1,NA,TRBV6-2/TRBV6-3,CASSYALGQSEAFF,TGTGCCAGCAGTTACGCCCTTGGACAGTCTGAAGCTTTCTTT
NA,TRBJ1-6,few,TRBV4-1,CASSQDVFQSTYNSPLHF,TGCGCCAGCAGCCAAGACGTATTCCAAAGCACCTATAATTCACCCCTCCACTTT
NA,TRBJ1-2,few,TRBV10-3,CAISEPPAVMLDYGYTF,TGTGCCATCAGTGAGCCACCAGCCGTTATGTTGGACTATGGCTACACCTTC
NA,TRBJ2-5,few,TRBV24-1,CATSVKPYRDKETQYF,TGTGCCACCAGTGTAAAACCTTACCGGGACAAAGAGACCCAGTACTTC
TRBD1,TRBJ2-5,NA,TRBV29-1,CSARRTGAPGETQYF,TGCAGCGCCAGGAGAACAGGGGCACCTGGGGAGACCCAGTACTTC
TRBD2,TRBJ2-1,few,TRBV20-1,CSARAPGLAGYNEQFF,TGCAGTGCTAGAGCCCCGGGACTAGCGGGATACAATGAGCAGTTCTTC
TRBD1,TRBJ2-3,few,TRBV11-2,CASSRDRVWDTQYF,TGTGCCAGCAGCCGGGACAGGGTTTGGGATACGCAGTATTTT
NA,TRBJ2-5,NA,TRBV29-1,CSGWVAEGTQYF,TGCAGCGGTTGGGTAGCGGAGGGGACCCAGTACTTC
TRBD2,TRBJ2-1,few,TRBV5-4,CASSREGPSSYNEQFF,TGTGCCAGCAGCAGGGAGGGACCCAGCTCCTACAATGAGCAGTTCTTC
NA,TRBJ2-5,few,TRBV19,CASTPATSRETQYF,TGTGCCAGTACCCCAGCTACTAGTCGGGAGACCCAGTACTTC
NA,TRBJ2-5,many,TRBV7-2,CASSSPRETQYF,TGTGCCAGCAGCTCACCCCGGGAGACCCAGTACTTC
NA,TRBJ2-5,NA,TRBV27,CASTPVGGEETQYF,TGTGCCAGCACCCCGGTGGGGGGAGAGGAGACCCAGTACTTC
NA,TRBJ2-2,few,TRBV11-2,CASSPQGIDSGELFF,TGTGCCAGCAGCCCGCAGGGGATTGATTCCGGGGAGCTGTTTTTT
NA,TRBJ1-4,NA,TRBV6-5,CASKGTATNEKLFF,TGTGCCAGCAAGGGGACCGCAACTAATGAAAAACTGTTTTTT
TRBD2,TRBJ2-4,few,TRBV7-8,CASSLLAGVGIQYF,TGTGCCAGCAGCTTATTGGCGGGGGTGGGAATTCAGTACTTC
NA,TRBJ2-1,few,TRBV12-3/TRBV12-4,CATQGRRGNEQFF,TGTGCCACTCAGGGGAGAAGGGGCAATGAGCAGTTCTTC
TRBD2,TRBJ2-7,NA,TRBV6-2/TRBV6-3,CASSYHLSRTSSYEQYF,TGTGCCAGCAGTTACCATCTCTCAAGGACTAGCTCCTACGAGCAGTACTTC
TRBD2,TRBJ2-3,few,TRBV12-3/TRBV12-4,CASSPGTSGARDTQYF,TGTGCCAGCAGTCCGGGGACTAGCGGGGCCCGAGATACGCAGTATTTT
TRBD1,TRBJ1-2,NA,TRBV12-3/TRBV12-4,CASSTQAARDSYGYTF,TGTGCCAGCAGCACTCAAGCTGCCCGGGACAGTTATGGCTACACCTTC
NA,TRBJ2-5,few,TRBV28,CASSFSGHLQETQYF,TGTGCCAGCAGTTTTTCGGGACACCTTCAAGAGACCCAGTACTTC
NA,TRBJ1-2,NA,TRBV7-6,CASSFDSNYGYTF,TGTGCCAGCAGCTTCGACAGTAACTATGGCTACACCTTC
NA,TRBJ2-7,few,TRBV7-9,CASSLITGIGPYEQYF,TGTGCCAGCAGCTTAATCACCGGGATCGGACCCTACGAGCAGTACTTC
TRBD1,TRBJ1-5,NA,TRBV12-3/TRBV12-4,CASSFSGQGSNQPQHF,TGTGCCAGCAGTTTCTCAGGACAGGGTAGCAATCAGCCCCAGCATTTT
NA,TRBJ2-1,NA,TRBV27,CASSSPVPRAVGEQFF,TGTGCCAGCAGTTCCCCCGTGCCAAGGGCCGTCGGTGAGCAGTTCTTC
NA,TRBJ2-1,few,TRBV15,CATTKGGLGVNEQFF,TGTGCCACCACCAAAGGGGGTTTAGGGGTTAATGAGCAGTTCTTC
TRBD2,TRBJ2-3,NA,TRBV4-1,CASSQDSAGLGRSDTQYF,TGCGCCAGCAGCCAAGATAGTGCCGGACTAGGGAGGTCAGATACGCAGTATTTT
TRBD2,TRBJ2-5,few,TRBV7-6,CASGLAGFQETQYF,TGTGCTAGCGGACTAGCGGGATTCCAAGAGACCCAGTACTTC
NA,TRBJ1-6,few,TRBV6-1,CASSQMTMQYYSPLHF,TGTGCCAGCAGTCAGATGACAATGCAATACTATTCACCCCTCCACTTT
TRBD1,TRBJ1-1,NA,TRBV6-6,CASSEDRDTEAFF,TGTGCCAGCAGTGAGGACAGGGACACTGAAGCTTTCTTT
TRBD2,TRBJ2-7,NA,TRBV27,CASSFTSGNYEQYF,TGTGCCAGCAGTTTCACTAGCGGGAACTACGAGCAGTACTTC
NA,TRBJ2-2,many,TRBV7-2,CASSLQWTGELFF,TGTGCCAGCAGCTTACAGTGGACCGGGGAGCTGTTTTTT
TRBD1,TRBJ1-2,NA,TRBV7-6,CASSLVDRAYYGYTF,TGTGCCAGCAGCTTAGTCGACAGGGCCTACTATGGCTACACCTTC
NA,TRBJ2-7,few,TRBV6-5,CASRIGGGGPYEQYF,TGTGCCAGCAGAATCGGGGGAGGGGGACCCTACGAGCAGTACTTC
TRBD1,TRBJ1-5,few,TRBV7-2,CASSLVGQGFNQPQHF,TGTGCCAGCAGCTTAGTTGGACAGGGATTTAATCAGCCCCAGCATTTT
NA,TRBJ1-1,NA,TRBV10-3,CAISVGDYTEAFF,TGTGCCATCAGTGTAGGGGATTACACTGAAGCTTTCTTT
TRBD1,TRBJ2-1,NA,TRBV27,CASRMDRGNEQFF,TGTGCCAGCAGGATGGACAGGGGTAATGAGCAGTTCTTC
NA,TRBJ1-5,few,TRBV20-1,CSARPDSKQPQHF,TGCAGTGCTAGACCCGACAGTAAACAGCCCCAGCATTTT
TRBD1,TRBJ1-4,NA,TRBV7-2,CASSGPGQVNEKLFF,TGTGCCAGCAGCGGGCCGGGACAGGTTAATGAAAAACTGTTTTTT
TRBD1,TRBJ2-7,NA,TRBV7-8,CASSLWEQGFTYEQYF,TGTGCCAGCAGCTTATGGGAACAGGGGTTTACCTACGAGCAGTACTTC
NA,TRBJ2-1,NA,TRBV18,CASSGTEYYNEQFF,TGTGCCAGCTCAGGGACGGAATACTACAATGAGCAGTTCTTC
TRBD1,TRBJ1-2,NA,TRBV28,CASSLARTGANYGYTF,TGTGCCAGCAGTTTGGCCCGGACAGGGGCCAACTATGGCTACACCTTC
TRBD2,TRBJ2-1,many,TRBV7-9,CASSLALAGVNEQFF,TGTGCCAGCAGCTTAGCGCTAGCGGGAGTGAATGAGCAGTTCTTC
TRBD2,TRBJ2-1,NA,TRBV20-1,CSASGRAIEQFF,TGCAGTGCTAGCGGGAGGGCCATTGAGCAGTTCTTC
NA,TRBJ1-2,NA,TRBV12-3/TRBV12-4,CASSLSGRYGYTF,TGTGCCAGCAGTTTATCCGGACGCTATGGCTACACCTTC
NA,TRBJ2-2,many,TRBV11-3,CASSLAVAGPNTGELFF,TGTGCCAGCAGCTTAGCGGTAGCCGGCCCGAACACCGGGGAGCTGTTTTTT
TRBD2,TRBJ2-3,NA,TRBV27,CASSLIAGGNTDTQYF,TGTGCCAGCAGTCTTATAGCGGGAGGGAACACAGATACGCAGTATTTT
NA,TRBJ2-1,NA,TRBV7-2,CATKRSGFEQFF,TGTGCCACCAAAAGGAGCGGGTTTGAGCAGTTCTTC